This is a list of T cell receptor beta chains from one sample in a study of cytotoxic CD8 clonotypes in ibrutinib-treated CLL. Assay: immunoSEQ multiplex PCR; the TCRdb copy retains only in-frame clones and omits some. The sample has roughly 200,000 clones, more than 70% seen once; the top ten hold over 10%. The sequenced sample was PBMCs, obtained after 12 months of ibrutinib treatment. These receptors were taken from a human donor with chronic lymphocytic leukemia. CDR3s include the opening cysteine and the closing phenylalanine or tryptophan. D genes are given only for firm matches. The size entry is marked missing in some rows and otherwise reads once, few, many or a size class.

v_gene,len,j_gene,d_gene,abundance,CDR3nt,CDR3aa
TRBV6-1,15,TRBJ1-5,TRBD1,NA,TGTGCCAGCTGGGAACAGGGGATGAGCAATCAGCCCCAGCATTTT,CASWEQGMSNQPQHF
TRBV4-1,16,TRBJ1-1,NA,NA,TGCGCCAGCAGCCATTTGGGGGGGGCCGCGAACACTGAAGCTTTCTTT,CASSHLGGAANTEAFF
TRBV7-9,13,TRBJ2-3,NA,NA,TGTGCCAGCAGCTTGCCGGACGGGGATACGCAGTATTTT,CASSLPDGDTQYF
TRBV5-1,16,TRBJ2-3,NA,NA,TGCGCCAGCAGCTTGGTCGCGGACGCAGGCCCAGATACGCAGTATTTT,CASSLVADAGPDTQYF
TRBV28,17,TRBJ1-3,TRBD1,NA,TGTGCCAGCACCCCAGGCGGGACAGGGTGGAGTGGAAACACCATATATTTT,CASTPGGTGWSGNTIYF
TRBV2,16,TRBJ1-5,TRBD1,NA,TGTGCCAGCGGCACAGGGGTGAGGGGGCTCAATCAGCCCCAGCATTTT,CASGTGVRGLNQPQHF
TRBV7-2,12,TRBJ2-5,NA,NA,TGTGCCAGCAGCTGGAGGGGAGAGACCCAGTACTTC,CASSWRGETQYF
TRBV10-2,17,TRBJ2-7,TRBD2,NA,TGCGCCAGCAGCCTCGGGATGGCGGGAGAACTCTCCTACGAGCAGTACTTC,CASSLGMAGELSYEQYF
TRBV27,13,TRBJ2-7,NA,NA,TGTGCCAGCTCCTCGGGCGCCTCCCACGAGCAGTACTTC,CASSSGASHEQYF
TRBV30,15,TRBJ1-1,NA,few,TGTGCCTACAAAAGGGGGAGACTCCCCAACACTGAAGCTTTCTTT,CAYKRGRLPNTEAFF
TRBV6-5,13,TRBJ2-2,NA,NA,TGTGCCAGCAGTTACGGATATGCCGGGGAGCTGTTTTTT,CASSYGYAGELFF
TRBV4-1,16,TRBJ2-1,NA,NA,TGCGCCAGCAGCCCCCTCCCCGTAAGCTCCTACAATGAGCAGTTCTTC,CASSPLPVSSYNEQFF
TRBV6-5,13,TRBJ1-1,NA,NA,TGTGCCAGCAGTGAGTGGGAGAACACTGAAGCTTTCTTT,CASSEWENTEAFF
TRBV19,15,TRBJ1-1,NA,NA,TGTGCCAGTAGTATAGGAGAGGGTTGGAACACTGAAGCTTTCTTT,CASSIGEGWNTEAFF
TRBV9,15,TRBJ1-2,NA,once,TGTGCCAGCAGCGTAGCTCCGACTATTAACTATGGCTACACCTTC,CASSVAPTINYGYTF
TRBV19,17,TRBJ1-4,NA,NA,TGTGCCAGTAGTATATCGGGTTGGAGGGCAACTAATGAAAAACTGTTTTTT,CASSISGWRATNEKLFF
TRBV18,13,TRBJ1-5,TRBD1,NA,TGTGCCAGCTCCCGCCAGGGGACAGAGCCCCAGCATTTT,CASSRQGTEPQHF
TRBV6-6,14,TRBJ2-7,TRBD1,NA,TGTGCCAGCAGAACAGGGGCCATCATGGGAGAGCAGTACTTC,CASRTGAIMGEQYF
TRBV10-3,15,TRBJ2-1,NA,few,TGTGCCATCGGGACCGGGACTCCTCAGCGCAATGAGCAGTTCTTC,CAIGTGTPQRNEQFF
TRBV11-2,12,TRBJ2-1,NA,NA,TGTGCCAGCAGCCGAACAGGGTCGCGGCAGTTCTTC,CASSRTGSRQFF